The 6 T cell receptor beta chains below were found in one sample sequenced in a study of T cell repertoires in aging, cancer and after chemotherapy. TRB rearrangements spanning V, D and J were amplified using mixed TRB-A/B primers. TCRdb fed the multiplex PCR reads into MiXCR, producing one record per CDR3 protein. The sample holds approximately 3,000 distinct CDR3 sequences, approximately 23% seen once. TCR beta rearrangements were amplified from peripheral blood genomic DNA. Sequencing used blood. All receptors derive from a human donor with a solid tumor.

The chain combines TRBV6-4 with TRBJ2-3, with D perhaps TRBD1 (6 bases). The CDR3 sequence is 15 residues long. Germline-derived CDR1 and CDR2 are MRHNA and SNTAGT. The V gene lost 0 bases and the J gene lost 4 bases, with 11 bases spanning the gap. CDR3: CASSDSSQGSDTQYF. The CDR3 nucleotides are TGTGCCAGCAGTGACTCGTCACAGGGCTCAGATACGCAGTATTTT.

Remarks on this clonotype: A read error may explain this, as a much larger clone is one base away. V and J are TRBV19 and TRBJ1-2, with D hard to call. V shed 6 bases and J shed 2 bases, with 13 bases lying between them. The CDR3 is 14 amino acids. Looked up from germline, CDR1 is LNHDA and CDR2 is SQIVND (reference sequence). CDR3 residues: CASSQNEVNYGYTF. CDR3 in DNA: TGTGCCAGTAGCCAAAATGAGGTAAACTATGGCTACACCTTC. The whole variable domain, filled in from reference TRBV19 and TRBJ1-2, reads DGGITQSPKYLFRKEGQNVTLSCEQNLNHDAMYWYRQDPGQGLRLIYYSQIVNDFQKGDIAEGYSVSREKKESFPLTVTSAQKNPTAFYLCASSQNEVNYGYTFGSGTRLTVV.

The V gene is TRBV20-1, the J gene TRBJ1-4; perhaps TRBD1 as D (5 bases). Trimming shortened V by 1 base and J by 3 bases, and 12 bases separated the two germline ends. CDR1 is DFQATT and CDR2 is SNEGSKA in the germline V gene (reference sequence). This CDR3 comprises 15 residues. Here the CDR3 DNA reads TGCAGTGCTAGAGGGGGCCTCGGGCCTAATGAAAAACTGTTTTTT. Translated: CSARGGLGPNEKLFF.

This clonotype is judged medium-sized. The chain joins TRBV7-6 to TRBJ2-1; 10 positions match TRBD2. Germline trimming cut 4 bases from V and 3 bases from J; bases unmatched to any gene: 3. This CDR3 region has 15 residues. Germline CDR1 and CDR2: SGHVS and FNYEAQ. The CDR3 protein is CASSSIAGGYNEQFF. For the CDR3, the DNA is TGTGCCAGCAGCTCCATAGCGGGGGGCTACAATGAGCAGTTCTTC.

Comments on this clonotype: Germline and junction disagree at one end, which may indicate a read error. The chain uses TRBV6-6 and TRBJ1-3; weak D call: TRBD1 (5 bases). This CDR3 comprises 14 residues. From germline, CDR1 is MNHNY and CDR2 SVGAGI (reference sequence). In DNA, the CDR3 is TGTGCCAGAAGTTACCGGGGGTCAGGAAACACCATATATTTT. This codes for CARSYRGSGNTIYF.

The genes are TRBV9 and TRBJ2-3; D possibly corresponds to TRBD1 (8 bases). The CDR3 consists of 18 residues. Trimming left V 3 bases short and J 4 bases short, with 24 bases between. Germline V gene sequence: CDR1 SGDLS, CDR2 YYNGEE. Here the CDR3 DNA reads TGTGCCAGCAGCGGGGGGGGGGCAGGGGGCTTCCAACCAGATACGCAGTATTTT. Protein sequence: CASSGGGAGGFQPDTQYF.